This TCR beta chain was obtained from a study of blood T cells in healthy people across ages. This clonotype has just a few counts. Its matching antigen is unknown. Isolation recovered at least 6 million PBMCs from every sample. Germline V gene sequence: CDR1 MDHEN, CDR2 SYDVKM. The CDR3 covers 17 residues. The V and J ends lost 3 bases and 0 bases respectively, with 15 bases between them. Study-level findings and limits: There was a strong correlation between TCR beta diversity and naive T cell percentage.

Using a J-beta primer mix together with a sample-barcoded 5' primer, a second PCR was run for about 6 to 11 cycles. TCRdb reprocessed the 5' RACE reads with MiXCR, giving one entry per CDR3 protein. Of over 1,500,000 distinct CDR3 sequences detected, around 40% appear once; the ten largest clones hold 20% to 25%. What was sequenced was blood. The sequence came from a human donor in good health. The chain has TRBV28 and TRBJ1-5; tentative D call: TRBD1 (5 bases). CDR3 coding DNA: TGTGCCAGCAGTTTCCACCGGGACGGGTATAGCAATCAGCCCCAGCATTTT. Amino acid sequence: CASSFHRDGYSNQPQHF.